Below, 29 T cell receptor gamma chains from the same sample are listed, as sequenced in a study of gamma delta lymphoproliferative disorders and STAT genes. TCRdb re-called the multiplex PCR reads through CATT. This sample has 550 to 700 gamma-chain clones, with approximately 15% found just once. Genomic DNA from isolated PBMCs served as the sequencing template. Sequencing was done on a sample of blood. Every receptor here comes from a human donor in good health.

This clone was seen a handful of times. This rearrangement joins TRGV9 to TRGJ1 or TRGJ2. No J gene was available from TCRdb, and it was assigned here by a germline match of the DNA. V gave up 0 bases and J gave up 3 bases; unmatched junction bases: 14. This CDR3 has 17 residues. Germline values: CDR1 GITISATS, CDR2 ISYDGTV (reference sequence). Written as DNA, the CDR3 is TGTGCCTTGTGGGAGGTGCAACTAGGGGCCTTTTATTATAAGAAACTCTTT. Translated, it gives CALWEVQLGAFYYKKLF.

By share of the sample, this clone is large. V usage is TRGV2 and J usage is TRGJ1 or TRGJ2. Assignment of the J gene here rests on matching the DNA to germline, because TCRdb gives none. The germline gives CDR1 EGSNGY, CDR2 YDSYNSKV. This CDR3 spans 13 amino acids. Trimming at V came to 6 bases and at J to 10 bases, leaving 15 bases not matched to a gene. The CDR3 bases are TGTGCCACCTGGTTTATCCCGCCCGTAAAGAAACTCTTT. Its protein is CATWFIPPVKKLF.

Relative to its sample, this clone is medium-sized. The chain employs TRGV8 and TRGJ1 or TRGJ2. TCRdb leaves out the J gene; it was filled in here by matching the DNA to germline. Per the germline V gene, CDR1 is VENAVY and CDR2 is YDSYNSRV. This CDR3 has 13 residues. The V and J ends lost 5 bases and 6 bases, in that order; junction bases with no gene match: 10. CDR3: CATWADRGYKKLF. CDR3 nucleotides: TGTGCCACCTGGGCCGACAGGGGTTATAAGAAACTCTTT.

In this sample, this clone is large (0.1 to 1%). The chain employs TRGV10 and TRGJ1 or TRGJ2. Here the J gene came from matching the DNA to germline, since TCRdb omits it. TRGV10 is an ORF for which the function is uncertain. V trimming: 8 bases; J trimming: 9 bases; junction bases outside the gene matches: 5. The CDR3 spans 10 residues. The CDR3 DNA reads TGTGCTGCGTGGGACCTTAAGAAACTCTTT. This gives the protein CAAWDLKKLF.

The CDR3 nucleotides are TGTGCCACCTACCATCAGAAACTCTTT. Amino acid sequence: CATYHQKLF. V usage is TRGV8 and J usage is TRGJ1 or TRGJ2. There are 9 residues in the CDR3. Germline V CDR1 and CDR2: VENAVY, YDSYNSRV. Trimming took 8 bases from V and 11 from J; bases not matched to a gene: 6.

This clone is medium-sized within its sample. V usage is TRGV2 and J usage is TRGJ1 or TRGJ2. No J gene is reported in TCRdb; it was inferred here by comparing the DNA with germline. V lost 2 bases to trimming and J lost 0 bases; unmatched junction nucleotides: 4. The CDR3 spans 14 residues. Germline V gives CDR1 EGSNGY, CDR2 YDSYNSKV. The CDR3: CATWDALNYYKKLF. The CDR3 region has the DNA TGTGCCACCTGGGACGCTCTGAATTATTATAAGAAACTCTTT.

By share, this clone ranks as medium-sized. The V call is TRGV3, the J call TRGJ1 or TRGJ2. In the absence of a J gene in TCRdb, the DNA was matched to germline to assign it here. V lost 0 bases, J lost 2 bases, and 7 bases stayed unmatched. The CDR3 sequence is 15 residues long. Germline CDR1 and CDR2: VTNTFY and YDVSTARD (reference sequence). As DNA, the CDR3 is TGTGCCACCTGGGACAGGCGACCCCATTATTATAAGAAACTCTTT. It translates to CATWDRRPHYYKKLF.

A note on this clone: At one boundary the junction diverges from the germline segment, which might be a read error. The genes are TRGV10 and TRGJ1 or TRGJ2. TCRdb does not report a J gene; here it was assigned by matching the DNA to germline references. TRGV10 counts as an open reading frame of uncertain function. The CDR3 contains 11 residues. Written as DNA, the CDR3 is TGCGCGGGATTATTTTTTTATAAGAAACTCTTT. Its protein is CAGLFFYKKLF.

This clone is medium-sized within its sample. The chain's CDR3 is CATWGLRYKKLF. The CDR3 coding sequence is TGTGCCACCTGGGGTCTCCGTTATAAGAAACTCTTT. The chain links TRGV2 to TRGJ1 or TRGJ2. Here the J gene was assigned by germline matching of the DNA, as TCRdb has none. The CDR3 sequence is 12 residues long. Trimming took 5 bases from V and 6 from J; bases not matched to a gene: 7. The V gene's germline CDR1 is EGSNGY and CDR2 YDSYNSKV.

This clone counts as medium-sized (0.01 to 0.1%). The chain couples TRGV8 to TRGJ1 or TRGJ2. Assignment of the J gene here rests on matching the DNA to germline, because TCRdb gives none. Germline CDR1 reads VENAVY; CDR2 reads YDSYNSRV. The CDR3 covers 11 residues. The J segment lost 11 bases and the V segment lost 1 base, leaving 5 bases of the junction unmatched. DNA of the CDR3: TGTGCCACCTGGGATAGTGGGGAGAAACTCTTT. Translation gives CATWDSGEKLF.

This clone rates as medium-sized (0.01 to 0.1%). The limits of the CDR3 on the DNA are not certain, so only TCRdb's listed CDR3 is given. There is no J gene call, but TRGV11 is given as the V gene. TRGV11 is labeled an ORF, and its function is uncertain. The CDR3 length equals 17 residues, ends included. CDR3: CTTVPAGLDPLYYKKLF.

This clone is classed as medium-sized (0.01 to 0.1%). This sequence joins TRGV8 and TRGJ1 or TRGJ2. In the absence of a J gene in TCRdb, the DNA was matched to germline to assign it here. Germline CDR1 reads VENAVY; CDR2 reads YDSYNSRV. The CDR3 runs to 11 residues. J lost 7 bases, V lost 4 bases, and 4 bases had no gene match. CDR3 in amino acids: CATWETYKKLF. The CDR3 DNA follows: TGTGCCACCTGGGAAACCTATAAGAAACTCTTT.

By its share, this clone is medium-sized. CDR3 DNA: TGTGCCACCTGGGATAGGCATTATTATAAGAAACTCTTT. It translates to CATWDRHYYKKLF. V gene TRGV8 combines with J gene TRGJ1 or TRGJ2. The J gene, not given by TCRdb, was assigned here from a germline match of the nucleotide sequence. This CDR3 contains 13 residues. Germline lookup yields CDR1 VENAVY and CDR2 YDSYNSRV. J lost 2 bases, V lost 0 bases, and 1 base had no gene match.

Sample share makes this clone medium-sized. V usage is TRGV3 and J usage is TRGJ1 or TRGJ2. No J gene is reported in TCRdb; it was inferred here by comparing the DNA with germline. The CDR3 length is 11 residues. The V and J ends lost 6 bases and 7 bases, in that order; junction bases with no gene match: 6. CDR1 is VTNTFY, CDR2 YDVSTARD, per germline (reference sequence). DNA for the CDR3: TGTGCCACCTGGATGTGCTATAAGAAACTCTTT. Encoded protein: CATWMCYKKLF.

This clone is hyperexpanded. This sample also contains other DNA sequences that code for the same CDR3. The chain links TRGV9 to TRGJP. Germline matching of the DNA provided the J gene here, since TCRdb leaves it blank. Trimming removed 2 bases from V and 7 bases from J; junction bases left unmatched: 8. CDR1 and CDR2 from the germline V gene are GITISATS and ISYDGTV (reference sequence). This CDR3 is built from 17 residues. The chain's CDR3 is CALWEGGGELGKKIKVF. In nucleotides, the CDR3 is TGTGCCTTGTGGGAGGGCGGGGGCGAGTTGGGCAAAAAAATCAAGGTATTT.

The sample holds one count of this clone. The chain couples TRGV5 to TRGJP1. The J gene, missing from TCRdb, was assigned here through DNA to germline matching. J was trimmed by 8 bases and V by 0 bases; bases with no gene match: 3. The V gene's germline CDR1 is VINAFY and CDR2 YDVSNSKD. The CDR3 spans 13 residues. As DNA, the CDR3 is TGTGCCACCTGGGACAGGCCCGGTTGGTTCAAGATATTT. Amino acid sequence: CATWDRPGWFKIF.

This clone is large within its sample. The gene calls are TRGV2 and TRGJ1 or TRGJ2. No J gene was available from TCRdb, and it was assigned here by a germline match of the DNA. From germline, CDR1 is EGSNGY and CDR2 YDSYNSKV. Germline trimming cut 3 bases from V and 2 bases from J; bases unmatched to any gene: 4. The CDR3 is 13 amino acids. The CDR3 DNA follows: TGTGCCACCTGGGACTTAGATTATTATAAGAAACTCTTT. Its protein product is CATWDLDYYKKLF.

A single count supports this clone. This rearrangement joins TRGV11 to TRGJ1 or TRGJ2. Assignment of the J gene here rests on matching the DNA to germline, because TCRdb gives none. TRGV11 is recorded as an ORF, its role being uncertain. The CDR3 has 12 amino acids. V was clipped by 11 bases and J by 12 bases; unmatched bases: 16. The CDR3 nucleotides read TGTGCCTGCTACGCTATCGGCGCTAGGAAACTCTTT. It is translated as CACYAIGARKLF.

This clone qualifies as medium-sized. The genes are TRGV5 and TRGJ1 or TRGJ2. TCRdb supplies no J gene; here it was assigned by aligning the nucleotide sequence to germline. V lost 4 bases and J lost 9; bases outside the gene matches: 6. Germline V gives CDR1 VINAFY, CDR2 YDVSNSKD. The CDR3 totals 11 residues. CDR3 in DNA: TGTGCCACCTGGGAACGGCGTAAGAAACTCTTT. It encodes CATWERRKKLF.

Relative to its sample, this clone is medium-sized. This chain links TRGV2 with TRGJ1 or TRGJ2. Here the J gene was assigned by germline matching of the DNA, as TCRdb has none. V gave up 0 bases and J gave up 5 bases; unmatched junction bases: 7. There are 14 residues in the CDR3. Germline V gives CDR1 EGSNGY, CDR2 YDSYNSKV. The CDR3 nucleotides are TGTGCCACCTGGGACGGGCCGATGCATTATAAGAAACTCTTT. Translating gives CATWDGPMHYKKLF.

Points on this clone: The limits of the CDR3 on the DNA are not certain, so only TCRdb's listed CDR3 is given. For the V gene the call is TRGV11; the J gene has no call. TRGV11 is noted as an ORF with a role that remains uncertain. The CDR3 length equals 18 residues, ends included. CDR3: CACWIRHSGNSLAVEQHF.

This clone appeared a few times. With a far larger clone one base away, a read error is the likely cause. Additional DNA sequences in this sample encode the identical CDR3. This rearrangement joins TRGV9 to TRGJP. No J segment appears in TCRdb, so it was assigned here by matching the sequence to germline. This CDR3 region has 17 residues. The germline gives CDR1 GITISATS, CDR2 ISYDGTV (reference sequence). The CDR3: CALWEGGGELGKKIKVF. CDR3 sequence (DNA): TGTGCCCTGTGGGAGGGCGGGGGCGAGTTGGGCAAAAAAATCAAGGTATTT.

This clone is judged large. V gene TRGV2 combines with J gene TRGJ1 or TRGJ2. The J gene is not listed in TCRdb, so it was assigned here from a DNA match to germline. Looked up from germline, CDR1 is EGSNGY and CDR2 is YDSYNSKV. The CDR3 has 14 amino acids. V shed 0 bases and J 3 bases; nucleotides not matched to a gene: 5. The CDR3 region has the DNA TGTGCCACCTGGGACGGGCCGGTTTATTATAAGAAACTCTTT. This gives the protein CATWDGPVYYKKLF.

In its sample, this clone ranks as medium-sized (0.01 to 0.1%). V and J are TRGV3 and TRGJ1 or TRGJ2. TCRdb lists no J gene, so it was determined here by aligning the DNA to germline. The CDR3 loop spans 13 amino acids. CDR1 VTNTFY and CDR2 YDVSTARD come from the germline V gene (reference sequence). J gave up 7 bases and V 4 bases, and 10 bases lay outside the gene matches. The DNA of the CDR3 is TGTGCCACCTGGGATGGGTTAGGGTATAAGAAACTCTTT. Encoded protein: CATWDGLGYKKLF.

By share of the sample, this clone is large (0.1 to 1%). This chain connects TRGV9 to TRGJ1 or TRGJ2. The J gene, not given by TCRdb, was assigned here from a germline match of the nucleotide sequence. Germline CDR1 and CDR2: GITISATS and ISYDGTV (reference sequence). The V gene end was trimmed by 3 bases and the J gene end by 12 bases; junction bases not matched to a gene: 8. The CDR3 length is 11 residues. Written as DNA, the CDR3 is TGTGCCTTGTGGGAGATAGCAAGGAAACTCTTT. This translates into CALWEIARKLF.

This clone counts as large (0.1 to 1%). The V gene is TRGV8, the J gene TRGJP2. No J gene was available from TCRdb, and it was assigned here by a germline match of the DNA. CDR3 length: 16 amino acids. Unmatched junction bases numbered 12, after V lost 3 bases and J lost 5 bases. Germline V gene lookup returns CDR1 VENAVY and CDR2 YDSYNSRV. CDR3 DNA: TGTGCCACCTGGGATGTGAGGGGGAGGAGTGATTGGATCAAGACGTTT. It encodes CATWDVRGRSDWIKTF.

By its share, this clone is large (0.1 to 1%). The V and J genes are TRGV8 and TRGJ1 or TRGJ2. The J gene is absent in TCRdb and was assigned here via DNA matching to germline. J was trimmed by 4 bases and V by 0 bases; bases with no gene match: 6. The CDR3 sequence is 14 residues long. CDR1 VENAVY and CDR2 YDSYNSRV come from the germline V gene. This CDR3 is CATWDRPRYYKKLF. The CDR3 coding sequence is TGTGCCACCTGGGATAGGCCGCGATATTATAAGAAACTCTTT.

This clone is large within its sample. The chain carries TRGV8 and TRGJ1 or TRGJ2. TCRdb carries no J gene annotation; the J gene was assigned here by matching the DNA with germline. The CDR3 is 14 amino acids. V trimming: 0 bases; J trimming: 7 bases; junction bases outside the gene matches: 9. Germline loops: CDR1 VENAVY, CDR2 YDSYNSRV. CDR3 amino acids: CATWDRAFTYKKLF. CDR3 in DNA: TGTGCCACCTGGGATAGGGCATTCACCTATAAGAAACTCTTT.

This clone is classed as medium-sized. The CDR3 loop is CATWDFGLF. The CDR3 DNA follows: TGTGCCACCTGGGACTTTGGACTCTTT. The V gene call reads TRGV3; no J gene was called. This CDR3 is 9 amino acids long. Germline V CDR1 and CDR2: VTNTFY, YDVSTARD (reference sequence).